Below, one T cell receptor beta chain is given with its context. Its specificity is not known. Quantitative molecular-barcoded 5'-RACE generated the TCR beta libraries. TCRdb ran MiXCR on the 5' RACE reads and lists one entry per CDR3 protein. The sample consists of about 540,000 distinct CDR3 sequences, about an eighth of them appearing once. The CDR3 is made up of 14 amino acids. J was trimmed by 8 bases and V by 4 bases; bases with no gene match: 7. Germline loops: CDR1 LNHDA, CDR2 SQIVND (reference sequence). The data were taken from a study of CD8 T cells in ankylosing spondylitis. Study results and limitations: Seemingly characteristic of ankylosing spondylitis blood was a TCR beta motif consisting of about 8 highly homologous variants. Several of the motif variants were reported before in synovial fluid and blood from reactive arthritis. Disease-linked clones bore a CD8+ phenotype and were relatively rare in peripheral blood. Disease-linked clones were reportedly significantly enriched in matched ankylosing spondylitis synovial fluid.

This receptor was identified in a male donor with ankylosing spondylitis. V usage is TRBV19 and J usage is TRBJ2-1, with TRBD1 matching over 8 bases. The sequenced material came from blood, either unsorted or a sorted T cell fraction (not recorded which). The CDR3 DNA follows: TGTGCCAGTAGTACCCAGGACAGGGCGTATGAGCAGTTCTTC. It encodes CASSTQDRAYEQFF.